Shown below are 29 T cell receptor beta chains from a single sample sequenced in a study of Graves' ophthalmopathy and Graves' hyperthyroidism. CDR3 regions of TCR beta were amplified from RNA transcripts. HTBI-primed first-round RT-PCR preceded second-round multiplex PCR. TCRdb redid the calling of the multiplex PCR reads with MiXCR, one entry per CDR3 protein. The data contain about 740,000 distinct CDR3 sequences, roughly two fifths of them singletons. Material for sequencing was peripheral blood. These receptors originate from an adult man with Graves' ophthalmopathy.

The chain employs TRBV7-2 and TRBJ2-5, with D maybe TRBD2 (6 bases). The CDR3 totals 17 residues. V lost 6 bases and J 0 bases, leaving 20 bases between the germline ends. CDR1 is SGHTA, CDR2 FQGNSA, per germline. The CDR3, as DNA: TGTGCCAGCAGTGGGGGTTTGGGGCGGGGAGACCAAGAGACCCAGTACTTC. Translated: CASSGGLGRGDQETQYF. Full variable domain (missing parts from reference TRBV7-2 and TRBJ2-5): GAGVSQSPSNKVTEKGKDVELRCDPISGHTALYWYRQSLGQGLEFLIYFQGNSAPDKSGLPSDRFSAERTGGSVSTLTIQRTQQEDSAVYLCASSGGLGRGDQETQYFGPGTRLLVL.

Concerning this clonotype itself: The CDR3 does not close with the conserved phenylalanine or tryptophan, likely indicating a read error. This chain connects TRBV20-1 to TRBJ1-6; 7 bases are a match to TRBD1. The germline V gene has CDR1 DFQATT and CDR2 SNEGSKA (reference sequence). The J segment lost 10 bases and the V segment lost 1 base, leaving 4 bases of the junction unmatched. The CDR3 totals 13 residues. The CDR3 sequence: CSARADRDSPLHL. CDR3 DNA: TGCAGTGCTAGAGCCGACAGGGACTCACCCCTCCACCTT.

The genes are TRBV10-3 and TRBJ1-5, with 11 bases matching TRBD1. The ends lost 6 bases at V and 0 bases at J; junction bases unmatched: 4. The CDR3 runs 16 residues. Germline V CDR1 and CDR2: ENHRY, SYGVKD. The CDR3 loop is CAISRTGGNSNQPQHF. The DNA of the CDR3 is TGTGCCATCAGCAGGACAGGGGGCAATAGCAATCAGCCCCAGCATTTT.

The chain joins TRBV29-1 to TRBJ2-5; D is tentatively TRBD1 or TRBD2 (6 bases each). The CDR3 covers 15 residues. Per the germline V gene, CDR1 is SQVTM and CDR2 is ANQGSEA. V gave up 4 bases and J gave up 9 bases, with 24 bases separating them. CDR3 sequence (DNA): TGCAGCGTTGGCCCCACATTGGGTTGGGGGGCGGCCCAGTACTTC. It is translated as CSVGPTLGWGAAQYF.

This clonotype has more than one count but fewer than ten. V gene TRBV9 combines with J gene TRBJ2-7; D uncertain. V dropped 4 bases and J dropped 5 bases, with 13 bases sitting between them. The length of the CDR3 is 13 residues. Germline assignment: CDR1 SGDLS and CDR2 YYNGEE. The CDR3 region is CASSSEVRDEQYF. The CDR3 coding sequence is TGTGCCAGCAGCTCAGAGGTACGAGACGAGCAGTACTTC. Looking up the rest from reference TRBV9 and TRBJ2-7 gives the full variable domain: DSGVTQTPKHLITATGQRVTLRCSPRSGDLSVYWYQQSLDQGLQFLIQYYNGEERAKGNILERFSAQQFPDLHSELNLSSLELGDSALYFCASSSEVRDEQYFGPGTRLTVT.

This CDR3 reads CAGQSLGGGYYEQYF. DNA of the CDR3: TGTGCCGGACAATCGTTGGGCGGGGGATACTACGAGCAGTACTTC. V and J are TRBV2 and TRBJ2-7; 7 nucleotides match TRBD2. Germline assignment: CDR1 SNHLY and CDR2 FYNNEI. There are 15 residues in the CDR3. V lost 11 bases to trimming and J lost 3 bases; unmatched junction nucleotides: 16. Together with reference TRBV2 and TRBJ2-7, the CDR3 gives the full variable domain: EPEVTQTPSHQVTQMGQEVILRCVPISNHLYFYWYRQILGQKVEFLVSFYNNEISEKSEIFDDQFSVERPDGSNFTLKIRSTKLEDSAMYFCAGQSLGGGYYEQYFGPGTRLTVT.

This clonotype came up a few times. CDR3 in amino acids: CASNGQGAFRDSPLHF. Written as DNA, the CDR3 is TGTGCCAGTAATGGACAGGGGGCGTTCCGGGATTCACCCCTCCACTTT. This sequence joins TRBV19 and TRBJ1-6; 11 bases are shared with TRBD1. Germline lookup yields CDR1 LNHDA and CDR2 SQIVND (reference sequence). This CDR3 region has 16 residues. With V trimmed by 7 bases and J by 8 bases, 10 bases remained unmatched.

This clonotype was recorded many times. The chain joins TRBV5-1 to TRBJ2-5; D could derive from TRBD1 or TRBD2 (5 bases each). The CDR3 sequence is 15 residues long. Germline CDR1 reads SGHRS; CDR2 reads YFSETQ. V dropped 0 bases and J dropped 7 bases, with 16 bases sitting between them. This chain's CDR3 is CASSLDGTIGRTQYF. For the CDR3, the DNA is TGCGCCAGCAGCTTGGACGGGACGATCGGAAGGACCCAGTACTTC.

This clonotype was picked up one time. The chain carries TRBV7-2 and TRBJ1-3, with D possibly being TRBD1 (6 bases). V was clipped by 5 bases and J by 5 bases, with 13 bases between them. This CDR3 comprises 14 residues. CDR1 and CDR2 (germline): SGHTA, FQGNSA. The CDR3 nucleotides read TGTGCCAGCAGCGGTCGGGGGCATCGAAACACCATATATTTT. As protein: CASSGRGHRNTIYF.

This clonotype has at least ten counts. The chain joins TRBV12-3 or TRBV12-4 to TRBJ1-5, with a weak D call TRBD1 (6 bases). With 5 bases removed from V and 3 bases from J, the gap between germline ends came to 14 bases. The CDR3 consists of 15 residues. CDR3 sequence: CASSPRGGYNQPQHF. CDR3 bases: TGTGCCAGCAGTCCCCGAGGGGGTTACAATCAGCCCCAGCATTTT.

This clonotype has ten or more counts. The chain is built from TRBV15 and TRBJ2-7; D is perhaps TRBD1 (6 bases). The CDR3 loop spans 12 amino acids. V lost 6 bases to trimming and J lost 9 bases, with 15 bases between them. The germline CDR1 and CDR2 sequences are LNHNV and YYDKDF (reference sequence). CDR3 loop: CATRGTQGGQYF. CDR3 nucleotide sequence: TGTGCCACCAGGGGAACACAGGGTGGGCAGTACTTC. The entire variable domain, with the rest obtained from reference TRBV15 and TRBJ2-7, is as follows: DAMVIQNPRYQVTQFGKPVTLSCSQTLNHNVMYWYQQKSSQAPKLLFHYYDKDFNNEADTPDNFQSRRPNTSFCFLDIRSPGLGDTAMYLCATRGTQGGQYFGPGTRLTVT.

This clonotype was counted at least ten times. The rearrangement uses TRBV29-1 and TRBJ2-7; TRBD1 matches at 9 bases. Germline CDR1 SQVTM, CDR2 ANQGSEA. After removal of 8 bases from V and 2 bases from J, the junction contained 4 bases not matched to a gene. This CDR3 is built from 12 residues. The CDR3 DNA follows: TGCAGCTACCGGACAGGGGCCTACGAGCAGTACTTC. Amino acids: CSYRTGAYEQYF.

V and J are TRBV19 and TRBJ2-6, with TRBD1 matching 7 bases. V was pared by 7 bases and J by 14 bases, with 5 bases of the junction left unmatched. The germline gives CDR1 LNHDA, CDR2 SQIVND (reference sequence). The length of the CDR3 is 11 residues. The DNA of the CDR3 is TGTGCCAGTACCCCGGGACAGATCCTGACTTTC. Its protein product is CASTPGQILTF.

There are many counts of this clonotype. This chain connects TRBV15 to TRBJ1-3; 12 bases are a match to TRBD1. V lost 5 bases and J lost 2; bases outside the gene matches: 4. This CDR3 is 16 amino acids long. Looked up from germline, CDR1 is LNHNV and CDR2 is YYDKDF (reference sequence). CDR3: CATSRGDRGPGNTIYF. The CDR3 DNA follows: TGTGCCACCAGCCGAGGGGACAGGGGGCCTGGAAACACCATATATTTT.

The chain joins TRBV7-9 to TRBJ1-4; D gene uncertain. The germline CDR1 and CDR2 sequences are SEHNR and FQNEAQ (reference sequence). This CDR3 is 16 amino acids long. Between the trimmed V and J ends, which lost 6 bases and 7 bases, there was a span of 21 bases. The CDR3 DNA is TGTGCCAGCAGAACCGCCCGCCCGGGAGGGTCTGAAAAACTGTTTTTT. Its translation: CASRTARPGGSEKLFF.

This clonotype was seen many times. The chain couples TRBV16 to TRBJ1-6; 9 positions agree with TRBD1. After removal of 4 bases from V and 9 bases from J, the junction contained 10 bases not matched to a gene. The CDR3 consists of 16 residues. The germline CDR1 and CDR2 sequences are KGHSY and FQNENV. The CDR3 sequence: CASSPTRGQGSSPLHF. Here the CDR3 DNA reads TGTGCCAGCAGCCCCACCCGCGGACAGGGGAGTTCACCCCTCCACTTT.

The chain couples TRBV5-8 to TRBJ1-2; D gene ambiguous. V shed 6 bases and J shed 8 bases, with 14 bases lying between them. Germline CDR1 is SGHTS and CDR2 is YDEGEE. The CDR3 has 12 amino acids. The CDR3 sequence is CASTTQPRGYTF. The CDR3, as DNA: TGTGCCAGCACCACCCAGCCCCGGGGCTACACCTTC.

The chain uses TRBV25-1 and TRBJ2-2, with no clear D. The V gene lost 4 bases and the J gene lost 7 bases, with 10 bases spanning the gap. This CDR3 has 13 residues. Germline lookup yields CDR1 MGHDK and CDR2 SYGVNS. Here the CDR3 reads CASSAREVGELFF. In nucleotides, the CDR3 is TGTGCCAGCAGTGCCAGAGAGGTCGGGGAGCTGTTTTTT.

In its sample, this clonotype was seen a few times. The rearrangement uses TRBV7-9 and TRBJ2-6; unclear D gene. CDR1 and CDR2 from the germline V gene are SEHNR and FQNEAQ (reference sequence). The CDR3 sequence is 16 residues long. V was cut by 3 bases and J by 0 bases, with 9 bases left in between. CDR3 in DNA: TGTGCCAGCAGCTTTGCCAGGAGCTCTGGGGCCAACGTCCTGACTTTC. Translating it yields CASSFARSSGANVLTF. The whole variable domain, remainder taken from reference TRBV7-9 and TRBJ2-6, is DTGVSQNPRHKITKRGQNVTFRCDPISEHNRLYWYRQTLGQGPEFLTYFQNEAQLEKSRLLSDRFSAERPKGSFSTLEIQRTEQGDSAMYLCASSFARSSGANVLTFGAGSRLTVL.

This clonotype was observed at least ten times. The rearrangement uses TRBV10-3 and TRBJ1-1; 11 positions agree with TRBD1. Trimming removed 2 bases from V and 1 base from J; junction bases left unmatched: 3. CDR3 length equals 16 residues. Germline-derived CDR1 and CDR2 are ENHRY and SYGVKD. CDR3 nucleotides: TGTGCCATCAGTGAGCCCGGACAGGGGGCGAACACTGAAGCTTTCTTT. This sequence encodes CAISEPGQGANTEAFF.

This clonotype was observed many times. The chain recombines TRBV13 with TRBJ1-6; 8 bases match TRBD1. This CDR3 comprises 15 residues. The V gene's germline CDR1 is PRHDT and CDR2 FYEKMQ (reference sequence). J was trimmed by 7 bases and V by 2 bases; bases with no gene match: 4. This CDR3 is CASSLRTGSNSPLHF. CDR3 nucleotides: TGTGCCAGCAGCTTACGGACAGGGAGCAATTCACCCCTCCACTTT.

This clonotype was seen only a few times. J is TRBJ1-1 and V is TRBV2; 8 positions agree with TRBD1. Germline V lookup: CDR1 SNHLY, CDR2 FYNNEI. V dropped 0 bases and J dropped 1; count of bases not matched to a gene: 7. The CDR3 covers 17 residues. CDR3 nucleotides: TGTGCCAGCAGTGAAGCGCGAGACAGGGGTAAGAACACTGAAGCTTTCTTT. Translated: CASSEARDRGKNTEAFF.

A remark on this clonotype: Because it lacks the conserved phenylalanine or tryptophan at the end, this CDR3 is likely a read error. V is TRBV7-9 and J is TRBJ2-5; 9 bases align to TRBD1. Losses at the gene ends were 5 bases for V and 4 bases for J; bases not matched to a gene: 5. This CDR3 contains 14 residues. The germline gives CDR1 SEHNR, CDR2 FQNEAQ (reference sequence). In nucleotides, the CDR3 is TGTGCCAGCAGCGCCAGACAGGGGGGAGAGACCCAGTACCTC. Amino acids: CASSARQGGETQYL.

A word on this clonotype: This may come from a read error, since a much larger clone is one base off. The chain combines TRBV10-3 with TRBJ1-1; TRBD1 agrees at 7 bases. Germline-derived CDR1 and CDR2 are ENHRY and SYGVKD. V lost 6 bases and J lost 5; bases outside the gene matches: 3. The CDR3 has 12 amino acids. CDR3 in amino acids: CAISTGVTEAFF. The CDR3 bases are TGTGCCATCAGCACAGGGGTGACTGAAGCTTTCTTT.

The chain couples TRBV19 to TRBJ2-7; 7 bases map to TRBD2. V gave up 9 bases and J gave up 2 bases; unmatched junction bases: 10. Per germline, CDR1 LNHDA and CDR2 SQIVND (reference sequence). This CDR3 comprises 14 residues. The CDR3 nucleotides read TGTGCCAGCAGTTTATTAGGGACTACCTACGAGCAGTACTTC. Translating it yields CASSLLGTTYEQYF.

This clonotype was recorded many times. This chain uses TRBV15 with TRBJ1-2, with unresolved D. V lost 0 bases and J lost 7, with 15 bases in between. CDR1 LNHNV and CDR2 YYDKDF come from the germline V gene (reference sequence). CDR3 size: 15 residues. CDR3 amino acids: CATSRERESPVGYTF. CDR3 nucleotides: TGTGCCACCAGCAGAGAGAGAGAATCCCCCGTTGGCTACACCTTC.

The chain uses TRBV25-1 and TRBJ2-7; perhaps TRBD1 as D (6 bases). Trimming left V 3 bases short and J 8 bases short, with 17 bases between. Germline CDR1 MGHDK, CDR2 SYGVNS. The CDR3 consists of 14 residues. The CDR3: CASSDGQSDYQQYF. For the CDR3, the DNA is TGTGCCAGCAGTGACGGACAGTCCGACTATCAGCAGTACTTC.

The genes are TRBV5-1 and TRBJ2-2; 7 bases match TRBD2. V lost 4 bases to trimming and J lost 3 bases; unmatched junction nucleotides: 3. The CDR3 consists of 14 residues. Germline V gene sequence: CDR1 SGHRS, CDR2 YFSETQ. In nucleotides, the CDR3 is TGCGCCAGCAGCCGTCGGGGGGACACCGGGGAGCTGTTTTTT. This codes for CASSRRGDTGELFF.

This clonotype appeared a few times. The V gene is TRBV9, the J gene TRBJ2-5; D is uncertain. Germline-derived CDR1 and CDR2 are SGDLS and YYNGEE. Deletions cut 0 bases from V and 3 bases from J, with 3 bases between. This CDR3 contains 12 residues. DNA of the CDR3: TGTGCCAGCAGCGTAGGAGAAGAGACCCAGTACTTC. It yields the protein CASSVGEETQYF.